What follows describes a single T cell receptor (beta chain). The sample comes from a study of OX40 agonist ivuxolimab in advanced cancers. Study in general: Prior anti-PD-1, anti-PD-L1 or anti-CTLA-4 therapy did not bar entry, and approximately 40% had some.

Clones were sequenced by immunoSEQ multiplex PCR, and TCRdb holds only the in-frame ones, with some missing. The sample carries about 68,000 clones, about nine tenths recorded once. V dropped 6 bases and J dropped 3; count of bases not matched to a gene: 10. Per the germline V gene, CDR1 is MNHEY and CDR2 is SVGAGI. This CDR3 comprises 15 residues. This receptor was taken from an adult with an advanced solid tumor such as melanoma, head and neck, liver or kidney cancer. Sequenced here: CD4+ or CD8+ T cells sorted from blood, sampled in a trial of the OX40 agonist ivuxolimab. V and J are TRBV6-5 and TRBJ2-7; 8 bases agree with TRBD2. In nucleotides, the CDR3 is TGTGCCAGCAGCGCAACTAGCGGAGGGGGCTACGAGCAGTACTTC. Translating it yields CASSATSGGGYEQYF.